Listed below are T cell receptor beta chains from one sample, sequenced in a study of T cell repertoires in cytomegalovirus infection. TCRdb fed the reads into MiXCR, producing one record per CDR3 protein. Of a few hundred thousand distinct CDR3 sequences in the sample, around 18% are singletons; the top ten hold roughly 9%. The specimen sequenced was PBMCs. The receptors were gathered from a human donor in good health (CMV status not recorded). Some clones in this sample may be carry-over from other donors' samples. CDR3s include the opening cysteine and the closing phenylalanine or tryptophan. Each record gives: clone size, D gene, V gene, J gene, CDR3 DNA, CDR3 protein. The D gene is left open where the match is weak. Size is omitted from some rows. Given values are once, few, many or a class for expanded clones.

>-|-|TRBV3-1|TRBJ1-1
TGTGCCAGCAGCCATACAGGGAGGGACACTGAAGCTTTCTTT
CASSHTGRDTEAFF
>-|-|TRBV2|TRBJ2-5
TGTGCCAGCGGGATTACAGAGTACCAAGAGACCCAGTACTTC
CASGITEYQETQYF
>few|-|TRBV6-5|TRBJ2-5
TGTGCCAGCAGCTTCGTAAGGGGTTCAGGGGAGACCCAGTACTTC
CASSFVRGSGETQYF
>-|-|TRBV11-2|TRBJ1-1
TGTGCCAGCACCTGGGGTAACGCTGAAGCTTTCTTT
CASTWGNAEAFF
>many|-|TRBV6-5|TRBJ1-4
TGTGCCAGCAGTTACGTCAGCACCGGCTGGGAAAAACTGTTTTTT
CASSYVSTGWEKLFF
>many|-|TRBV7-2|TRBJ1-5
TGTGCCAGCAGCTTAAGGAGGGGTAGCAATCAGCCCCAGCATTTT
CASSLRRGSNQPQHF
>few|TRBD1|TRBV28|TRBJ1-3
TGTGCCAGCAGCCCCGGGACAGGGACTGGAAACACCATATATTTT
CASSPGTGTGNTIYF
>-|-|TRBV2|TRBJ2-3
TGTGCCAGCAGTGAGGAGGGGTCACAAGATACGCAGTATTTT
CASSEEGSQDTQYF
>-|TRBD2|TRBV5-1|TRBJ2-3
TGCGCCAGCAGCCTACGAATAAGCGGGAGGAGCCCTAGCACAGATACGCAGTATTTT
CASSLRISGRSPSTDTQYF
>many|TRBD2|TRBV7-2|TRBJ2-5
TGTGCCAGCAGAGGGACTAGGCAAGAGACCCAGTACTTC
CASRGTRQETQYF
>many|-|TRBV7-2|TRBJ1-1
TGTGCCAGCAGCCCCGGCCGGGCGCACACTGAAGCTTTCTTT
CASSPGRAHTEAFF
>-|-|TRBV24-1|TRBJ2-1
TGTGCCACCAGTGAGGGGGGACCCTACAATGAGCAGTTCTTC
CATSEGGPYNEQFF
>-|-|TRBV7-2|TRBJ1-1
TGTGCCAGCGGGCCTTCTCGACCGGGGATGGCTTTCTTT
CASGPSRPGMAFF
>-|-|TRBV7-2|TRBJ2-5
TGTGCCAGCGGGGGGGCTGGTGGGACCCAGTACTTC
CASGGAGGTQYF
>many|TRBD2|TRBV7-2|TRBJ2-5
TGTGCCAGCAGCTTTGGGGGGGGGATATTAGAGACCCAGTACTTC
CASSFGGGILETQYF
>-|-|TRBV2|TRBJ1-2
TGTGCCAGCGGTGTCCCGCCCTATGGCTACACCTTC
CASGVPPYGYTF
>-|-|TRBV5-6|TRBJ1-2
TGTGCCAGCAGCTCAGGACAGCCCGGCTACACCTTC
CASSSGQPGYTF
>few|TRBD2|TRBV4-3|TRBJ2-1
TGCGCCAGCAGCCAAGAAAGCGGGAGCTACAATGAGCAGTTCTTC
CASSQESGSYNEQFF
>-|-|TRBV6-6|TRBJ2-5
TGTGCCAGCAGATCCCTAGGTGGGGAGACCCAGTACTTC
CASRSLGGETQYF
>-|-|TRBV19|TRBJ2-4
TGTGCCACTAGTATAGAACGAGCCAAAAACATTCAGTACTTC
CATSIERAKNIQYF
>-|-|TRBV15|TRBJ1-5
TGTGCCACCAGCAGAGCGCGGGGTAGCAATCAGCCCCAGCATTTT
CATSRARGSNQPQHF
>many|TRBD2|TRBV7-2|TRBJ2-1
TGTGCTTCGGAACCTGGCGGGGGCTACAATGAGCAGTTCTTC
CASEPGGGYNEQFF
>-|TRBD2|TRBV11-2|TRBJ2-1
TGTGCCAGCAGCTTTGGCGGGGGGGCAACCTACAATGAGCAGTTCTTC
CASSFGGGATYNEQFF
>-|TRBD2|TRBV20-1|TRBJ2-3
TGCAGTGCTAGATTGGCTAGCGGAAGACAGTATTTT
CSARLASGRQYF
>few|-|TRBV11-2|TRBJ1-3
TGTGCCAGCAGCTCAGGGGTTGGAAACACCATATATTTT
CASSSGVGNTIYF
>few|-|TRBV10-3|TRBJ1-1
TGTGCCATCAGCAGGGAGGGCACTGAAGCTTTCTTT
CAISREGTEAFF
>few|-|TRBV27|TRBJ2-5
TGTGCCAGCAGTTTTTTCGGCAGGCCAAAAGAGACCCAGTACTTC
CASSFFGRPKETQYF
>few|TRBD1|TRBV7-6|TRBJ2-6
TGTGCCAGCAGCTCAGTCAGGGGGCGGGACGTCCTGACTTTC
CASSSVRGRDVLTF